Described below is a single T cell receptor beta chain sequence and its context. What it recognizes is unknown. The ends were cut back, 5 bases at V and 2 bases at J, with 17 bases in the middle. Germline CDR1 and CDR2: MNHNS and SASEGT. CDR3 length: 16 amino acids. The library targeted TCRbeta and was prepared with unique molecular identifiers. TCRdb called the PCR reads again in MiXCR, with one record for every CDR3 protein. The data show about 900,000 distinct CDR3 sequences, about 26% seen once. The data originate from a study of T-cell reconstitution after alpha-beta-depleted transplantation in children. Notes on the study in general: There were reportedly several hundred expanded graft clones from which alpha-beta T cells came about two months after transplant. The authors attributed T-cell counts and diversity one year after transplant mostly to newly produced T cells.

Specimen: PBMCs, mostly from graft donor cells, collected 360 days after TCRalphabeta/CD19-depleted stem cell transplant. The chain employs TRBV6-1 and TRBJ2-3, with D perhaps matching TRBD1 or TRBD2 (5 bases each). The TCR comes from a boy in the first two years of life who had a stem cell transplant for SCID, so the T cells may come from the graft donor. CDR3 DNA: TGTGCCAGCAGTCCCCATCTGGGGGTGGCCACAGATACGCAGTATTTT. Translated: CASSPHLGVATDTQYF.